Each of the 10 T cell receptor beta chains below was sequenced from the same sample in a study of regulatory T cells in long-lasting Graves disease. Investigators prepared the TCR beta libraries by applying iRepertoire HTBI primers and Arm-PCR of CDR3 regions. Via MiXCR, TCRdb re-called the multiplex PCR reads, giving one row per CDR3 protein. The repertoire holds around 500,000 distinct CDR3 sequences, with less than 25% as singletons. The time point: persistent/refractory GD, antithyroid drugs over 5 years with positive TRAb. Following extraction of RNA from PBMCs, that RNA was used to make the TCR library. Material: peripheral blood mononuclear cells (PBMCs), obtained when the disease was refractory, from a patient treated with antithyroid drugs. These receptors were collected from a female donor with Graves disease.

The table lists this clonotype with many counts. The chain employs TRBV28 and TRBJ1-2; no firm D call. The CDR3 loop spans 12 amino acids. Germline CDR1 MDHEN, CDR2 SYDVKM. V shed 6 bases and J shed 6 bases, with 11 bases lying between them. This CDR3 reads CASRILGNGYTF. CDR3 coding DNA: TGTGCCAGCAGGATCTTGGGTAATGGCTACACCTTC.

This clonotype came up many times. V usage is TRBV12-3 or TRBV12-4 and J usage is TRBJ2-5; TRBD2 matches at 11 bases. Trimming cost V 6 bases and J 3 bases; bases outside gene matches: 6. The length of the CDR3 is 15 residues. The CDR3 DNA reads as TGTGCCAGCAGCCCCGGGACTAGCGGTAAAGAGACCCAGTACTTC. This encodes CASSPGTSGKETQYF.

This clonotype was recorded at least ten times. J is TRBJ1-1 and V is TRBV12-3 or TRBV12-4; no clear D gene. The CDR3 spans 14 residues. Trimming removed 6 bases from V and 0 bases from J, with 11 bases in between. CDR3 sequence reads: CASSPTTLNTEAFF. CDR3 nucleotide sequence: TGTGCCAGCAGCCCGACAACCCTGAACACTGAAGCTTTCTTT.

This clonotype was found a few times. In nucleotides, the CDR3 is TGTGCCAGCAGCGTAGCTGGGACTAGCGATCAGTACTTC. It specifies CASSVAGTSDQYF. The chain recombines TRBV9 with TRBJ2-7; TRBD2 aligns across 10 bases. The length of the CDR3 is 13 residues. Losses at the gene ends were 0 bases for V and 10 bases for J; bases not matched to a gene: 4. Germline V gene data show CDR1 as SGDLS and CDR2 as YYNGEE. Complete variable domain (other parts from reference TRBV9 and TRBJ2-7): DSGVTQTPKHLITATGQRVTLRCSPRSGDLSVYWYQQSLDQGLQFLIQYYNGEERAKGNILERFSAQQFPDLHSELNLSSLELGDSALYFCASSVAGTSDQYFGPGTRLTVT.

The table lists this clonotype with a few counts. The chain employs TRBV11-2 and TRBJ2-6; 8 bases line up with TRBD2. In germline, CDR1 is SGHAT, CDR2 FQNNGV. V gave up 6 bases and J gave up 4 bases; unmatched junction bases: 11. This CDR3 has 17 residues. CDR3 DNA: TGTGCCAGCAGAACAAGCGGGAGTAGTTCCGGGGCCAACGTCCTGACTTTC. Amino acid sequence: CASRTSGSSSGANVLTF. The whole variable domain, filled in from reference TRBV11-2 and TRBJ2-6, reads EAGVAQSPRYKIIEKRQSVAFWCNPISGHATLYWYQQILGQGPKLLIQFQNNGVVDDSQLPKDRFSAERLKGVDSTLKIQPAKLEDSAVYLCASRTSGSSSGANVLTFGAGSRLTVL.

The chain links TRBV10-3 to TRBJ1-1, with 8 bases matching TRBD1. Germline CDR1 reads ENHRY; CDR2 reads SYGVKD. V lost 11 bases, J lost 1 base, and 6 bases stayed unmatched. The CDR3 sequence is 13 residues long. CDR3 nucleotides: TGTGCCGTGGCAGGGGGCCCGAACACTGAAGCTTTCTTT. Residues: CAVAGGPNTEAFF.

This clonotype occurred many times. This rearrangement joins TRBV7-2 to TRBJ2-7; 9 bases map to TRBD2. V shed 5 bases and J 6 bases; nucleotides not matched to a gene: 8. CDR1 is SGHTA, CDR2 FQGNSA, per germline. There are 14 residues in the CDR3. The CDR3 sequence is CASSQPGLAREQYF. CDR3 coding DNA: TGTGCCAGCAGCCAGCCGGGACTAGCCCGCGAGCAGTACTTC.

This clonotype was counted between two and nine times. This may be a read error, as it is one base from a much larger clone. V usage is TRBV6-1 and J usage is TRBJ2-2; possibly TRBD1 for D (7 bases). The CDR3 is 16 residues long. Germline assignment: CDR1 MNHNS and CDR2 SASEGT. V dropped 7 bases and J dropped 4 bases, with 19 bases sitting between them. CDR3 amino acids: CASNGVTRTGTGELFF. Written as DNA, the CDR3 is TGTGCCAGCAATGGGGTGACTAGGACAGGCACCGGGGAGCTGTTTTTT.

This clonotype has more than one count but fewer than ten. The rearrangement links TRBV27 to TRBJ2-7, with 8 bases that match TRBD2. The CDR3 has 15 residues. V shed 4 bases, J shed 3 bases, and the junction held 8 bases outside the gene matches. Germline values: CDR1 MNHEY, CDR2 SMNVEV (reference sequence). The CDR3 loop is CASSYEAGGSYEQYF. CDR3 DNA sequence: TGTGCCAGCAGTTATGAGGCGGGAGGCAGCTACGAGCAGTACTTC.

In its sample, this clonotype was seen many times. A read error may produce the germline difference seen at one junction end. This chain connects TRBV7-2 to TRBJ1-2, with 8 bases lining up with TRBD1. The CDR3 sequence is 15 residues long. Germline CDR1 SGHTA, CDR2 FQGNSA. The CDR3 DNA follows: TGCGCCAGCAGCCAAGATCCACAGGGGGTGTATGGCTACACCTTC. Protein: CASSQDPQGVYGYTF.